This T cell receptor beta chain originates from a study of blood T cell repertoires in COVID-19. Sequencing used immunoSEQ multiplex PCR; TCRdb keeps in-frame clones, though not all of them. The sample consists of under 250,000 clones, just under 85% of them appearing once. V dropped 5 bases and J dropped 2 bases, with 11 bases sitting between them. Germline V gene lookup returns CDR1 SGHVS and CDR2 FNYEAQ. CDR3 length: 14 amino acids. This chain links TRBV7-6 with TRBJ2-3, with a possible D match to TRBD2 (6 bases). The sample comprised peripheral blood. The clonotype originates from a woman aged 55-70 years with active or convalescent COVID-19. The CDR3 sequence is CASSLRTTTDTQYF. The CDR3 DNA follows: TGTGCCAGCAGCCTTCGGACTACCACAGATACGCAGTATTTT.